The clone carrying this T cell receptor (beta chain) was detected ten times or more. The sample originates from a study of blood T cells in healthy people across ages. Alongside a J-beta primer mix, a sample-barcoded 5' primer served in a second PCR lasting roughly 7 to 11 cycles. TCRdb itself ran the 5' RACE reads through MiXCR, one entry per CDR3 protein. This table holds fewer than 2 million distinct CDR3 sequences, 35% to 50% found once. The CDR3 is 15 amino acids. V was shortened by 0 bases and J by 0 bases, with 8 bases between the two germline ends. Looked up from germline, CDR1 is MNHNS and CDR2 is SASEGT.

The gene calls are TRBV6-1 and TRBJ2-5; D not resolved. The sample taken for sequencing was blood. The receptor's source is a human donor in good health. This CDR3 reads CASSEAGSYQETQYF. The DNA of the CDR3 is TGTGCCAGCAGTGAAGCGGGCTCGTACCAAGAGACCCAGTACTTC.